This entry features one T cell receptor beta chain sequence. How the authors handled the data: Nucleated cell number was recorded as an estimate derived from reference gene primer amplification. The data were produced by immunoSEQ multiplex PCR, yet TCRdb's version contains in-frame clones alone and is incomplete. For V, J and clone size, that table is used; D and trimming come from the DNA. Among roughly 220,000 clones listed, 84% were seen once. Trimming removed 7 bases from V and 6 bases from J; junction bases left unmatched: 4. Germline CDR1 and CDR2: MNHEY and SVGAGI. The CDR3 has 13 amino acids. The entry originates in a study of blood T cell repertoires in COVID-19. About the study: The United States, Italy and Spain were the sources of the acute and convalescent COVID-19 samples. Sources were T cells, B-cell-depleted T cells, or PBMCs; the material itself was cDNA or gDNA.

This sequence originates from a woman in her twenties or thirties who had recovered from COVID-19. The V call is TRBV6-5, the J call TRBJ2-4; 9 bases match TRBD2. The sequenced sample was peripheral blood. As DNA, the CDR3 is TGTGCCAGCACAGAGACTAGCGGAAACATTCAGTACTTC. Translation: CASTETSGNIQYF.